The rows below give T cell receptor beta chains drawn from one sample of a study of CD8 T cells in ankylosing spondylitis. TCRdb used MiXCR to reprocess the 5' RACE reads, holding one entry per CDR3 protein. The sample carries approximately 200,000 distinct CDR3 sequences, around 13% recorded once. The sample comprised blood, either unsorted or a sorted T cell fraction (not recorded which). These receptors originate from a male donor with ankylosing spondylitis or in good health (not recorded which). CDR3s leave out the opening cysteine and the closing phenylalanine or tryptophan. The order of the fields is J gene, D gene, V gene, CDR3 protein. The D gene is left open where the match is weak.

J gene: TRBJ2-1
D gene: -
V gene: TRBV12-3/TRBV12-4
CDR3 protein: ASSLGGPKYNEQF

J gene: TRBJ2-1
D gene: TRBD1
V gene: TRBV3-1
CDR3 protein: ASSEQGSFYNEQF

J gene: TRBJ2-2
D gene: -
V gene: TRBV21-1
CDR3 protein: ASSKAARGDTGELF

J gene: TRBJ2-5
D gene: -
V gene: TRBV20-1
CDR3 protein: SAQVQETQY

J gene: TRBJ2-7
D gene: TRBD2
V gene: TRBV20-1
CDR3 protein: SVAVLAGLLYEQY

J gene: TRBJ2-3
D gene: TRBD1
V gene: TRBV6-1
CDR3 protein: ASSRDRPRTDTQY

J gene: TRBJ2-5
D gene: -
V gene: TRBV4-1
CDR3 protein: ASSPSITRQETQY

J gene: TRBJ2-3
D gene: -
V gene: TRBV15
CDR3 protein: ATSRDRATTDTQY

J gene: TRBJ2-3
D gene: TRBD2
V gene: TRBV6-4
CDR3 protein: ASSGSGGTTDTQY

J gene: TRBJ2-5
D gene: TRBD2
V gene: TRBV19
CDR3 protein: ASSGLAGAQETQY

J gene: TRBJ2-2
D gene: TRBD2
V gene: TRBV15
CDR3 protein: ATSHPPGTSIGELF

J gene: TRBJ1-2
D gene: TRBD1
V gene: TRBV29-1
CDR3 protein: SVEDPGQGDYGYT

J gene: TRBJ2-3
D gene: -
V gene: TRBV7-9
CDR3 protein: ASSSGGNGDMQY

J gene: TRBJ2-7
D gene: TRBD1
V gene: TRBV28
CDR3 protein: ASSLLGQGFGDEQY